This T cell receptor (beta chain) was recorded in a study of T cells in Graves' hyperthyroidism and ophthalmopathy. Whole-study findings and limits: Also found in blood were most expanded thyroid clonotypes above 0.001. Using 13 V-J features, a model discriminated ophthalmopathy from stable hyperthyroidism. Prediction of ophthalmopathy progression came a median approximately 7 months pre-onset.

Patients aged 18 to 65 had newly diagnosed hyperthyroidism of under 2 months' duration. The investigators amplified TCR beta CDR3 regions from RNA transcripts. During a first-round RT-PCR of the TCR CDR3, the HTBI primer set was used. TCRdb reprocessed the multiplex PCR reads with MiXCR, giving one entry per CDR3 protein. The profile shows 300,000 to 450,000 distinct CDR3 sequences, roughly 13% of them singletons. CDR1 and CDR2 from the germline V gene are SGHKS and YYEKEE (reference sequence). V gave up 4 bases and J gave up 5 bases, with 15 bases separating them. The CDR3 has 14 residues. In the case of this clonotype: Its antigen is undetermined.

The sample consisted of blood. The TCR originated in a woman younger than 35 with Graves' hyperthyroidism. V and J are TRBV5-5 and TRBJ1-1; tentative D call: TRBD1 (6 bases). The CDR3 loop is CASSPAGAWTEAFF. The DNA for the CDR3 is TGTGCCAGCAGCCCCGCAGGGGCGTGGACTGAAGCTTTCTTT.